A selection of T cell receptor beta chains follows, all from one sample in a study of cytomegalovirus exposure and HLA in healthy donors. Assay: immunoSEQ multiplex PCR; the TCRdb copy retains only in-frame clones and omits some. The data show approximately 190,000 clones, with 81% seen just once and 3.8% held by the top ten. Input material: PBMCs. The receptors were gathered from a man aged 50-60 years in good health and CMV-seronegative. Both conserved end residues are part of each CDR3. The order of the fields is clone size, D gene, CDR3 length, V gene, J gene, CDR3 protein, CDR3 DNA. D genes are given only for firm matches. Clone size is given for some rows only: seen once, a few or many times, or a class if the clone is expanded.

clone size: .; D gene: TRBD1; CDR3 length: 16; V gene: TRBV28; J gene: TRBJ2-7; CDR3 protein: CASFSRGTGGRYEQYF; CDR3 DNA: TGTGCCAGCTTCAGCCGCGGGACAGGGGGCCGTTACGAGCAGTACTTC
clone size: .; D gene: .; CDR3 length: 12; V gene: TRBV7-9; J gene: TRBJ2-1; CDR3 protein: CSSSLGGNEQFF; CDR3 DNA: TGTTCCAGCAGCTTGGGGGGCAATGAGCAGTTCTTC
clone size: .; D gene: .; CDR3 length: 14; V gene: TRBV5-1; J gene: TRBJ2-1; CDR3 protein: CASSSDYMSGEQFF; CDR3 DNA: TGCGCCAGCAGCTCGGACTATATGAGCGGTGAGCAGTTCTTC
clone size: once; D gene: .; CDR3 length: 13; V gene: TRBV30; J gene: TRBJ1-4; CDR3 protein: CACDPGSNEKLFF; CDR3 DNA: TGTGCCTGTGATCCAGGGTCTAATGAAAAACTGTTTTTT
clone size: .; D gene: .; CDR3 length: 14; V gene: TRBV5-1; J gene: TRBJ2-2; CDR3 protein: CASSLGQITGELFF; CDR3 DNA: TGCGCCAGCAGCCTAGGACAGATCACCGGGGAGCTGTTTTTT
clone size: .; D gene: TRBD2; CDR3 length: 17; V gene: TRBV7-2; J gene: TRBJ2-1; CDR3 protein: CASSSSSGGFSYNEQFF; CDR3 DNA: TGTGCCAGCAGCTCCTCTAGCGGGGGCTTTTCCTACAATGAGCAGTTCTTC
clone size: .; D gene: .; CDR3 length: 14; V gene: TRBV9; J gene: TRBJ1-1; CDR3 protein: CASSVGLVGGGAFF; CDR3 DNA: TGTGCCAGCAGCGTAGGACTGGTCGGGGGAGGCGCTTTCTTT
clone size: .; D gene: TRBD1; CDR3 length: 14; V gene: TRBV13; J gene: TRBJ1-3; CDR3 protein: CASSSKPGGNTIYF; CDR3 DNA: TGTGCCAGCAGCTCCAAACCAGGGGGGAACACCATATATTTT
clone size: once; D gene: TRBD1; CDR3 length: 16; V gene: TRBV27; J gene: TRBJ2-7; CDR3 protein: CASSFDAQGVFYEQYF; CDR3 DNA: TGTGCCAGCAGTTTCGACGCACAGGGGGTCTTCTACGAGCAGTACTTC
clone size: .; D gene: TRBD1; CDR3 length: 15; V gene: TRBV7-2; J gene: TRBJ2-7; CDR3 protein: CASSLRGTGIYEQYF; CDR3 DNA: TGTGCCAGCAGCCTAAGGGGGACAGGGATCTACGAGCAGTACTTC
clone size: once; D gene: .; CDR3 length: 13; V gene: TRBV29-1; J gene: TRBJ2-2; CDR3 protein: CSADSAGAGELFF; CDR3 DNA: TGCAGCGCAGATTCAGCGGGCGCCGGGGAGCTGTTTTTT
clone size: .; D gene: TRBD2; CDR3 length: 16; V gene: TRBV7-9; J gene: TRBJ2-5; CDR3 protein: CASSWGTSLLSETQYF; CDR3 DNA: TGTGCCAGCAGCTGGGGGACTAGCCTTTTATCAGAGACCCAGTACTTC
clone size: .; D gene: .; CDR3 length: 13; V gene: TRBV19; J gene: TRBJ2-5; CDR3 protein: CASSTELLQTQYF; CDR3 DNA: TGTGCCAGTAGTACCGAGCTCCTCCAGACCCAGTACTTC
clone size: .; D gene: .; CDR3 length: 16; V gene: TRBV27; J gene: TRBJ1-2; CDR3 protein: CASSPLGRGESYGYTF; CDR3 DNA: TGTGCCAGCAGTCCCCTCGGCAGGGGAGAGTCCTATGGCTACACCTTC
clone size: .; D gene: .; CDR3 length: 15; V gene: TRBV7-2; J gene: TRBJ1-2; CDR3 protein: CASSPLAWAGPGYTF; CDR3 DNA: TGTGCCAGCAGCCCTTTGGCTTGGGCAGGGCCCGGCTACACCTTC
clone size: few; D gene: .; CDR3 length: 14; V gene: TRBV7-2; J gene: TRBJ2-5; CDR3 protein: CASSSRRLGETQYF; CDR3 DNA: TGTGCCAGCAGCTCACGCCGACTAGGAGAGACCCAGTACTTC